Presented here are 8 T cell receptor beta chains from one specimen sequenced in a study of beta chain features in type 1 diabetes. Sequenced material consisted of expressed TCRB transcripts (all of the isolated RNA was reverse transcribed). Assay: immunoSEQ multiplex PCR; the TCRdb copy retains only in-frame clones and omits some. The sample includes under 900,000 clones, about a sixth of them seen just once. The source material was naive CD4+ T cells from blood. These receptors were obtained from a woman younger than 35 in good health.

The gene calls are TRBV6-1 and TRBJ2-5, with D unclear. The CDR3 totals 12 residues. The germline CDR1 and CDR2 sequences are MNHNS and SASEGT. V dropped 7 bases and J dropped 1 base, with 7 bases sitting between them. CDR3 nucleotide sequence: TGTGCCAGCAATCTACCCCAAGAGACCCAGTACTTC. Amino acids: CASNLPQETQYF.

The genes are TRBV11-2 and TRBJ1-2, with 7 nucleotides matching TRBD1. From germline, CDR1 is SGHAT and CDR2 FQNNGV. V lost 5 bases to trimming and J lost 8 bases; unmatched junction nucleotides: 8. The CDR3 length is 13 residues. The CDR3 sequence is CASSRNRDSGYTF. CDR3 DNA sequence: TGTGCCAGCAGCCGAAACAGGGACAGCGGCTACACCTTC.

This chain joins TRBV28 and TRBJ2-2, with D possibly matching TRBD2 (5 bases). Trimming shortened V by 7 bases and J by 4 bases, and 13 bases separated the two germline ends. Per germline, CDR1 MDHEN and CDR2 SYDVKM. CDR3 length: 14 residues. This CDR3 reads CASIEYGSTGELFF. DNA for the CDR3: TGTGCCAGCATCGAATATGGGAGCACCGGGGAGCTGTTTTTT.

The sample holds a few counts of this clone. The V call is TRBV4-3, the J call TRBJ1-2; D gene unclear. The CDR3 consists of 15 residues. V was trimmed by 0 bases and J by 4 bases, leaving 12 bases between them. The germline V gene has CDR1 LGHNA and CDR2 YSLEER. The CDR3 protein is CASSQDLIRTYGYTF. CDR3 bases: TGCGCCAGCAGCCAAGATCTCATTAGGACCTATGGCTACACCTTC.

This clone has a handful of counts. For the CDR3, the DNA is TGTGCCAGCAGCTTAGTACCGGGACAGTCGGAGACCCAGTACTTC. This gives the protein CASSLVPGQSETQYF. The chain is built from TRBV7-2 and TRBJ2-5; 7 bases match TRBD1. This CDR3 has 15 residues. J gave up 5 bases and V 1 base, and 7 bases lay outside the gene matches. Germline CDR1 reads SGHTA; CDR2 reads FQGNSA. The whole variable domain, remainder taken from reference TRBV7-2 and TRBJ2-5, is GAGVSQSPSNKVTEKGKDVELRCDPISGHTALYWYRQSLGQGLEFLIYFQGNSAPDKSGLPSDRFSAERTGGSVSTLTIQRTQQEDSAVYLCASSLVPGQSETQYFGPGTRLLVL.

A few counts support this clone. The gene calls are TRBV20-1 and TRBJ2-7, with D maybe TRBD2 (6 bases). There are 11 residues in the CDR3. Trimming took 7 bases from V and 6 from J, leaving 13 bases between them. The V gene's germline CDR1 is DFQATT and CDR2 SNEGSKA (reference sequence). In DNA, the CDR3 is TGCAGTGTCCTCCGGGGAGGCGAGCAGTACTTC. It is translated as CSVLRGGEQYF.

The rearrangement joins TRBV7-2 to TRBJ2-5, with D possibly being TRBD2 (6 bases). V was cut by 0 bases and J by 4 bases, with 15 bases left in between. The CDR3 has 16 residues. Germline CDR1 reads SGHTA; CDR2 reads FQGNSA. The CDR3: CASSLAAGPGGETQYF. The CDR3 DNA follows: TGTGCCAGCAGCTTAGCGGCGGGACCAGGTGGAGAGACCCAGTACTTC.

The J gene is TRBJ2-1, the V gene TRBV27; a possible D gene is TRBD1 (6 bases). The V end was cut by 4 bases, the J end by 4 bases, with 17 bases between. Germline CDR1 and CDR2: MNHEY and SMNVEV (reference sequence). The CDR3 has 16 amino acids. In DNA, the CDR3 is TGTGCCAGCAGTTCCTTTTACAGGGCCGATTACAATGAGCAGTTCTTC. Residues: CASSSFYRADYNEQFF.